A selection of T cell receptor beta chains follows, all from one sample in a study of blood T cell repertoires in COVID-19. Measured with immunoSEQ multiplex PCR; TCRdb has only the in-frame clones, and not every one. Of roughly 120,000 clones listed, about four fifths are singletons. The sequenced sample consisted of peripheral blood. The origin of the receptors is a human donor in a cohort sampled during active COVID-19. CDR3s include the opening cysteine and the closing phenylalanine or tryptophan. Fields, in order: CDR3 protein, CDR3 DNA, V gene, CDR3 length, clone size, D gene, J gene. The D gene is left open where the match is weak. Part of the rows lack a size; the others show once, few, many or a class for expanded clones.

cdr3_aa: CASSQSNNQPQHF; cdr3_nt: TGTGCCAGCAGCCAGAGTAACAATCAGCCCCAGCATTTT; v_call: TRBV3-1/TRBV3-2; cdr3_length: 13; clone_size: few; d_call: -; j_call: TRBJ1-5
cdr3_aa: CASSQDPNTDTQYF; cdr3_nt: TGCGCCAGCAGCCAAGATCCTAACACAGATACGCAGTATTTT; v_call: TRBV4-1; cdr3_length: 14; clone_size: -; d_call: -; j_call: TRBJ2-3
cdr3_aa: CASSPQSASGNEQFF; cdr3_nt: TGTGCCAGCAGCCCCCAATCCGCTAGCGGCAATGAGCAGTTCTTC; v_call: TRBV5-5; cdr3_length: 15; clone_size: -; d_call: TRBD2; j_call: TRBJ2-1
cdr3_aa: CASSFDSLLREQYF; cdr3_nt: TGCGCCAGCAGCTTTGACAGTCTACTACGGGAGCAGTACTTC; v_call: TRBV5-1; cdr3_length: 14; clone_size: few; d_call: -; j_call: TRBJ2-7
cdr3_aa: CASSYRQGMETQYF; cdr3_nt: TGTGCCAGCAGTTACCGGCAGGGGATGGAGACCCAGTACTTC; v_call: TRBV6-2/TRBV6-3; cdr3_length: 14; clone_size: -; d_call: -; j_call: TRBJ2-5
cdr3_aa: CASSYSDRVPDTQYF; cdr3_nt: TGTGCCAGCAGTTACTCCGACAGGGTGCCAGATACGCAGTATTTT; v_call: TRBV6-2/TRBV6-3; cdr3_length: 15; clone_size: -; d_call: TRBD1; j_call: TRBJ2-3
cdr3_aa: CASSVKPSSYNSPLHF; cdr3_nt: TGTGCCAGCAGTGTGAAACCTAGCTCCTATAATTCACCCCTCCACTTT; v_call: TRBV28; cdr3_length: 16; clone_size: -; d_call: -; j_call: TRBJ1-6
cdr3_aa: CASSIANTIYF; cdr3_nt: TGTGCCAGTAGTATAGCTAACACCATATATTTT; v_call: TRBV19; cdr3_length: 11; clone_size: -; d_call: -; j_call: TRBJ1-3
cdr3_aa: CASSLDRVNSPLHF; cdr3_nt: TGTGCCAGCAGCTTAGACAGGGTTAATTCACCCCTCCACTTT; v_call: TRBV7-9; cdr3_length: 14; clone_size: -; d_call: -; j_call: TRBJ1-6
cdr3_aa: CASNLRESYTF; cdr3_nt: TGTGCCTCTAACCTGAGGGAATCCTACACCTTC; v_call: TRBV6-5; cdr3_length: 11; clone_size: -; d_call: -; j_call: TRBJ1-2
cdr3_aa: CARSEERGGEETQYF; cdr3_nt: TGTGCCCGCAGCGAAGAGCGGGGGGGGGAAGAGACCCAGTACTTC; v_call: TRBV6-1; cdr3_length: 15; clone_size: -; d_call: TRBD2; j_call: TRBJ2-5
cdr3_aa: CASSPSTPNYGYTF; cdr3_nt: TGTGCCAGTAGTCCCAGTACCCCTAACTATGGCTACACCTTC; v_call: TRBV19; cdr3_length: 14; clone_size: -; d_call: -; j_call: TRBJ1-2
cdr3_aa: CASSWRGTSGGEQYF; cdr3_nt: TGCGCCAGCAGCTGGAGGGGGACTAGCGGGGGGGAGCAGTACTTC; v_call: TRBV5-1; cdr3_length: 15; clone_size: -; d_call: TRBD2; j_call: TRBJ2-7